This paragraph reports one TCR beta chain. Its target is unknown. The sample belongs to a study of CD8 T cell repertoires and HIV-1 epitope variants. The wider study: T cells were stimulated with Twenty-five Gag and Nef peptides separately. An uncultured baseline aliquot held 1M T cells. Tested: three Gag epitope families, Nef HW9 and YT9. Overall study findings and caveats: Of fewer than 10 antigen-specific beta clonotypes, six appeared to cross-react with escape variants.

TCRdb keeps only in-frame clones here, not all; method: immunoSEQ multiplex PCR. The sample lists 2,000 to 2,500 clones, roughly two thirds seen once, with approximately 42% in the top ten. The germline CDR1 and CDR2 sequences are MNHEY and SVGAGI. V was cut by 0 bases and J by 4 bases, with 12 bases left in between. CDR3 length: 15 residues. The clonotype originates from a male donor with HIV. Specimen: cultured CD8+ T cells derived from PBMCs. This chain links TRBV6-5 with TRBJ1-1; TRBD1 is a possible D gene (6 bases). CDR3 residues: CASSYSDSSVTEAFF. The CDR3 DNA reads as TGTGCCAGCAGTTACTCGGACAGTTCGGTCACTGAAGCTTTCTTT.